This T cell receptor beta chain was observed in a study of glioma-infiltrating T cells. Study results and limitations: Non-neoplastic patients had below-expected tissue-blood divergence, while all gliomas exceeded expectation.

Per the germline V gene, CDR1 is SNHLY and CDR2 is FYNNEI. Trimming removed 6 bases at V and 5 bases at J, with 14 bases between. The CDR3 is 14 residues long. Ten or more counts support this clonotype. Antigen specificity is unknown. TCR alpha and beta CDR3 regions were amplified from RNA using iRepertoire nested multiplex PCR. One-step reverse transcription and amplification started from approximately 100-400 ng of tissue mRNA or PBMC total RNA. Via MiXCR, TCRdb re-called the multiplex PCR reads, giving one row per CDR3 protein. This sample has about 110,000 distinct CDR3 sequences, with 20% to 25% found just once.

The receptor comes from a human donor with low-grade glioma or glioblastoma, undergoing nonglioma brain surgery, or in good health (not recorded which). The chain couples TRBV2 to TRBJ1-3; possible D gene TRBD1, 5 bases. Sequencing was performed on glioma tissue, nonneoplastic brain tissue, or PBMCs (not recorded which). CDR3 nucleotide sequence: TGTGCCAGCAGCGAGCGGGGGGTCAGAAACACCATATATTTT. It codes for CASSERGVRNTIYF.